These T cell receptor beta chains were read from a single sample in a study of tumor and adjacent non-tumor tissue in lung cancer. TCRdb re-derived calls from the multiplex PCR reads in MiXCR, one entry per CDR3 protein. Of under 150,000 distinct CDR3 sequences in the sample, around two thirds were seen once. The sample comprised lung tumor tissue. The receptors shown here come from a man in his sixties with small cell lung cancer. The CDR3 runs from the conserved cysteine through the conserved F or W. The D gene is left open where the match is weak. Expanded clones are given a class, and other clones once, few, many or no size at all.

V,size,J,D,CDR3,DNA
TRBV6-5,-,TRBJ1-1,TRBD1,CASRDQGGANTEAFF,TGTGCCAGCAGAGACCAAGGGGGCGCGAACACTGAAGCTTTCTTT
TRBV20-1,few,TRBJ2-7,TRBD2,CSARPLGTSYEQYF,TGCAGTGCTAGACCTTTAGGGACTAGCTACGAGCAGTACTTC
TRBV20-1,-,TRBJ1-2,-,CSVRDQSVLDGYTF,TGCAGTGTTAGAGATCAATCAGTGTTGGATGGCTACACCTTC
TRBV11-3,-,TRBJ1-1,-,CASSLGAGVNTEAFF,TGTGCCAGCAGCTTAGGAGCTGGAGTGAACACCGAAGCTTTCTTT
TRBV6-1,-,TRBJ2-7,-,CASSGPLGTGLCDQYF,TGTGCCAGCAGTGGACCCTTAGGGACGGGTTTATGCGATCAGTATTTC
TRBV10-3,-,TRBJ1-3,-,CAIRTSSGNTIYF,TGTGCCATCAGGACGAGCTCTGGAAACACCATATATTTT
TRBV4-2,-,TRBJ1-5,-,CACSQETDQPQHF,TGTGCCTGCAGCCAGGAGACCGATCAGCCCCAGCATTTT
TRBV12-3/TRBV12-4,-,TRBJ2-1,-,CASSSQGNNEQFF,TGTGCCAGCAGTTCCCAGGGTAACAATGAGCAGTTCTTC
TRBV11-1,-,TRBJ2-3,-,CACSIGGSTDTQYF,TGTGCCTGCAGCATTGGCGGGAGCACAGATACGCAGTATTTT
TRBV30,-,TRBJ2-2,TRBD2,CACQGAGSNTGELFF,TGTGCCTGCCAGGGAGCGGGGTCGAACACCGGGGAGCTGTTTTTT
TRBV12-3/TRBV12-4,medium-sized,TRBJ1-1,-,CASSLGPNTEAFF,TGTGCCAGCAGCTTAGGGCCGAACACTGAAGCTTTCTTT
TRBV20-1,-,TRBJ2-3,-,CSASFGSSAADMQYF,TGCAGTGCTAGTTTCGGTAGCAGTGCGGCCGATATGCAGTATTTT
TRBV5-8,-,TRBJ2-3,-,CASSSSPTTRYF,TGTGCCAGCAGCTCGAGCCCCACTACGCGGTATTTT
TRBV11-3,-,TRBJ2-2,-,CASSYYVSGTGELFF,TGTGCCAGCAGCTATTACGTGAGCGGCACCGGGGAGCTGTTTTTT
TRBV12-3/TRBV12-4,few,TRBJ1-2,-,CASTAGVKGYTF,TGTGCCAGCACCGCAGGGGTGAAGGGCTACACCTTC
TRBV11-2,-,TRBJ2-2,-,CTSSHPSTNTGELFF,TGTACCAGCAGCCATCCCTCCACAAACACTGGGGAGCTGTTTTTT
TRBV20-1,few,TRBJ1-5,-,CSAKQGRSNQPQHF,TGCAGTGCTAAGCAGGGACGGAGCAATCAGCCCCAGCATTTT
TRBV5-4,many,TRBJ2-1,TRBD1,CASSLDRGYEQFF,TGTGCCAGCAGCTTGGACAGGGGTTACGAGCAGTTCTTC
TRBV6-2/TRBV6-3,-,TRBJ2-2,TRBD1,CASRTDRASGELFF,TGTGCCAGCCGGACGGACAGGGCGTCCGGGGAGCTGTTTTTT
TRBV11-3,-,TRBJ1-5,-,CASDLGSNQPQHF,TGTGCCAGCGACTTGGGGAGCAATCAGCCCCAGCATTTT
TRBV6-5,few,TRBJ2-7,-,CASSKGGGEQYF,TGTGCCAGCAGTAAGGGAGGCGGCGAGCAGTACTTC
TRBV2,-,TRBJ2-2,-,CASSGAGANTGKLFF,TGTGCCAGCAGTGGAGCAGGGGCGAACACTGGGAAGCTGTTTTTT